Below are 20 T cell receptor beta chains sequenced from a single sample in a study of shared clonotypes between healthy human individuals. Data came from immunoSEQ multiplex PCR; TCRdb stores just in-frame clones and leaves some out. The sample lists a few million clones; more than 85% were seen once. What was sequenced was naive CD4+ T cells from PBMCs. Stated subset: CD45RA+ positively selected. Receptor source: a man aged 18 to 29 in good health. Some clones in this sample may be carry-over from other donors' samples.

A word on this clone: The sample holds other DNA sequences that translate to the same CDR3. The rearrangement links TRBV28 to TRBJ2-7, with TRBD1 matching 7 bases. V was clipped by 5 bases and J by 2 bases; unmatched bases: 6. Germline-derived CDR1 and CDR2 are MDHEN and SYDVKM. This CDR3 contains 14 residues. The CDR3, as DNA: TGTGCCAGCAGTCTGACAGGGACCACCTACGAGCAGTACTTC. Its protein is CASSLTGTTYEQYF.

CDR3 bases: TGCAGCGCAGGTTCGGCCAATGAAAAACTGTTTTTT. Its translation: CSAGSANEKLFF. The rearrangement links TRBV29-1 to TRBJ1-4; the D is unclear. Germline V gene sequence: CDR1 SQVTM, CDR2 ANQGSEA. The CDR3 contains 12 residues. Trimming left V 7 bases short and J 5 bases short, with 11 bases between.

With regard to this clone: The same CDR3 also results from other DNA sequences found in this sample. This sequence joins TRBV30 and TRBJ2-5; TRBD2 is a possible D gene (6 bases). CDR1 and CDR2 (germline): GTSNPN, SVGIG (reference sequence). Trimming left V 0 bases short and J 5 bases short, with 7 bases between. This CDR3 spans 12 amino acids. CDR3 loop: CAWSVRGETQYF. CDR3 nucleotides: TGTGCCTGGAGTGTACGGGGGGAGACCCAGTACTTC. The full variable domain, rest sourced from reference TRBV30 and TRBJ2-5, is SQTIHQWPATLVQPVGSPLSLECTVEGTSNPNLYWYRQAAGRGLQLLFYSVGIGQISSEVPQNLSASRPQDRQFILSSKKLLLSDSGFYLCAWSVRGETQYFGPGTRLLVL.

The CDR3 spells CASSQGLAGETQYF. The CDR3 nucleotides read TGTGCCAGCAGCCAGGGACTAGCGGGAGAGACCCAGTACTTC. The rearrangement joins TRBV5-6 to TRBJ2-5, with 12 bases aligning to TRBD2. V lost 4 bases to trimming and J lost 4 bases; unmatched junction nucleotides: 2. CDR3 length: 14 residues. Per germline, CDR1 SGHDT and CDR2 YYEEEE.

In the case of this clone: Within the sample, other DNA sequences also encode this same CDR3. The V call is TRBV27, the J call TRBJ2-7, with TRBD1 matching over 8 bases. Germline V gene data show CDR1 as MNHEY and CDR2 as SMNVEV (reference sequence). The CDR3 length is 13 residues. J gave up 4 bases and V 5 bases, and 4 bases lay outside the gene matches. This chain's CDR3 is CASSARQGYEQYF. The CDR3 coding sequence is TGTGCCAGCAGTGCCAGACAGGGGTACGAGCAGTACTTC.

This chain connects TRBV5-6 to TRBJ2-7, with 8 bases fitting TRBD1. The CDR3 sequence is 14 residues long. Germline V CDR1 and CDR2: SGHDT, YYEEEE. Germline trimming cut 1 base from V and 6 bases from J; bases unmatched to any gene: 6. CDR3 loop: CASSLRTGWLEQYF. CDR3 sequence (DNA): TGTGCCAGCAGCTTGCGGACAGGGTGGCTCGAGCAGTACTTC.

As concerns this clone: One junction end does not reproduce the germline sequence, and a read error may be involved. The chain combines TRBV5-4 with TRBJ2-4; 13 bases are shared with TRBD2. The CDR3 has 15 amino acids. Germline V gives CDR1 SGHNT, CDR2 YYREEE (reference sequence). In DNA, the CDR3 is TGTGCCAGCAGCCAACGAGGACTAGCGGGAGTAGTAAGGGACTTC. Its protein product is CASSQRGLAGVVRDF.

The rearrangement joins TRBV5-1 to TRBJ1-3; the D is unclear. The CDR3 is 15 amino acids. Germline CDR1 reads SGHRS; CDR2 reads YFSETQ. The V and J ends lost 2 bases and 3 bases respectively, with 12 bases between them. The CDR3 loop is CASSFRTGNGNTIYF. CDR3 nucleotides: TGCGCCAGCAGCTTCCGGACGGGAAATGGAAACACCATATATTTT.

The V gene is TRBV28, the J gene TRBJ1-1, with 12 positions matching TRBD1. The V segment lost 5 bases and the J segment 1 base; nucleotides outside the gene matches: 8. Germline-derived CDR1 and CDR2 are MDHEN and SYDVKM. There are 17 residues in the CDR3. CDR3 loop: CASSKWGQGAGNTEAFF. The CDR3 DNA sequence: TGTGCCAGCAGTAAATGGGGACAGGGGGCTGGGAACACTGAAGCTTTCTTT.

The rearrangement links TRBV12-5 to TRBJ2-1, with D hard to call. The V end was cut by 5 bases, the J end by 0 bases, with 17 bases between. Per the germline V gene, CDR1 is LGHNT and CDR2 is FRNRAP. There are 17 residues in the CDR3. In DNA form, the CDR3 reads TGTGCTAGTGGTGTGTCCCTCAGCTCCAGCTCCTACAATGAGCAGTTCTTC. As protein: CASGVSLSSSSYNEQFF.

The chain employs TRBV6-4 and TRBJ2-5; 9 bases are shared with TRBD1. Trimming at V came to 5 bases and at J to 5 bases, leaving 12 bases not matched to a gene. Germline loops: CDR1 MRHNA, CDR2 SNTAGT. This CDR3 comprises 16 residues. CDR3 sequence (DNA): TGTGCCAGCAGTTTAGGGACAGGGAGGGTTACGGAGACCCAGTACTTC. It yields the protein CASSLGTGRVTETQYF.

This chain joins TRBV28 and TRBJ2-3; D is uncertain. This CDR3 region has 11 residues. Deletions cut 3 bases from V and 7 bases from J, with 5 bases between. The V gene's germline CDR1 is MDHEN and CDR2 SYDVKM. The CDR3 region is CASSFRNTQYF. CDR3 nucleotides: TGTGCCAGCAGTTTCCGGAATACGCAGTATTTT.

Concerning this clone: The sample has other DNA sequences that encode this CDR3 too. The chain's CDR3 is CASSLADRETQYF. In DNA form, the CDR3 reads TGCGCCAGCAGCTTGGCTGACCGAGAGACCCAGTACTTC. The J gene is TRBJ2-5, the V gene TRBV5-1; D gene uncertain. Per germline, CDR1 SGHRS and CDR2 YFSETQ. CDR3 length: 13 residues. V lost 0 bases and J lost 4, with 7 bases in between.

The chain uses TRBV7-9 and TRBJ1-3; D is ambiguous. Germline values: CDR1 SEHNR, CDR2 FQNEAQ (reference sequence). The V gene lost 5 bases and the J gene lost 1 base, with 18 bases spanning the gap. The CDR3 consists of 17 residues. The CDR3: CASSLNDIILSGNTIYF. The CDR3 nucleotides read TGTGCCAGCAGCCTCAACGACATTATTTTATCTGGAAACACCATATATTTT.

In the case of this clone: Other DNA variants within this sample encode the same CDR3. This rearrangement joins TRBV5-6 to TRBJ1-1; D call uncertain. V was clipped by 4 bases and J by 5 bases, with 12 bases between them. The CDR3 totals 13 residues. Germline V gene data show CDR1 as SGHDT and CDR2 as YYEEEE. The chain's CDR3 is CASSPGPGTEAFF. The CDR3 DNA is TGTGCCAGCAGCCCCGGGCCGGGGACTGAAGCTTTCTTT.

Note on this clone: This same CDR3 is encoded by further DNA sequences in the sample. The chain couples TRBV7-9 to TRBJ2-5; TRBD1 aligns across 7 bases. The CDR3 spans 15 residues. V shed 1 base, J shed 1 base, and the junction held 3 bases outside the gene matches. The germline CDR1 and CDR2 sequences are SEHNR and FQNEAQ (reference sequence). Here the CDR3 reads CASSLGGTVQETQYF. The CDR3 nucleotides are TGTGCCAGCAGCTTAGGGGGGACAGTCCAAGAGACCCAGTACTTC. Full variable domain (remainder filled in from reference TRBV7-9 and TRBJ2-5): DTGVSQNPRHKITKRGQNVTFRCDPISEHNRLYWYRQTLGQGPEFLTYFQNEAQLEKSRLLSDRFSAERPKGSFSTLEIQRTEQGDSAMYLCASSLGGTVQETQYFGPGTRLLVL.

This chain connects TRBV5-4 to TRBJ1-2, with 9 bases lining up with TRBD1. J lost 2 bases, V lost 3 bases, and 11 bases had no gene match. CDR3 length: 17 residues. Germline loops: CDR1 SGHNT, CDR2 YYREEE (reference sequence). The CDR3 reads CASSSSRDRAGNYGYTF. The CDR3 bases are TGTGCCAGCAGCTCGTCCCGGGACAGGGCGGGCAACTATGGCTACACCTTC.

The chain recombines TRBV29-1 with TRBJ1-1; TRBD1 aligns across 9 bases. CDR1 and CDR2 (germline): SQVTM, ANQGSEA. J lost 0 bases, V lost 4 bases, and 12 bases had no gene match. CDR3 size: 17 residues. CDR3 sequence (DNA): TGCAGCGTTGGAGGCGGCCGATGGACAGGGGTGAACACTGAAGCTTTCTTT. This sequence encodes CSVGGGRWTGVNTEAFF.

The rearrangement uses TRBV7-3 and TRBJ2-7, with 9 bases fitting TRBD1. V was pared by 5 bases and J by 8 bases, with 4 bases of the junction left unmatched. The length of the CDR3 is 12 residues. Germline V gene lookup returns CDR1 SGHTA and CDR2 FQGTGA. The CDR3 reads CASSPGTGKQYF. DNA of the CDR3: TGTGCCAGCAGCCCAGGGACAGGGAAGCAGTACTTC.

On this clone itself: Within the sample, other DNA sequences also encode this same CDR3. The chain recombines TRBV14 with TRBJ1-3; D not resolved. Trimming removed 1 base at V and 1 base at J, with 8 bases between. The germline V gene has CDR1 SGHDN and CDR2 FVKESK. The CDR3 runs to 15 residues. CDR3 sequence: CASSQVTGSGNTIYF. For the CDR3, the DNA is TGTGCCAGCAGCCAAGTTACTGGGTCTGGAAACACCATATATTTT.